Listed here are 7 T cell receptor beta chains from one sample, sequenced in a study of T-cell reconstitution after alpha-beta-depleted transplantation in children. It was with unique molecular identifiers that the TCRbeta library was prepared. TCRdb called the PCR reads again in MiXCR, with one record for every CDR3 protein. The data show 200,000 or so distinct CDR3 sequences, roughly 6% seen once. This material consisted of PBMCs, taken before TCRalphabeta/CD19-depleted stem cell transplant. The receptors were sampled from a girl under three years old with combined immunodeficiency, due to receive a stem cell transplant.

This clonotype was observed at least ten times. The rearrangement uses TRBV28 and TRBJ1-1; 8 bases align to TRBD1. Looked up from germline, CDR1 is MDHEN and CDR2 is SYDVKM. V dropped 6 bases and J dropped 2; count of bases not matched to a gene: 14. The CDR3 totals 17 residues. The CDR3 loop is CASSVHGTGEPNTEAFF. For the CDR3, the DNA is TGTGCCAGCAGCGTCCACGGGACAGGAGAACCTAACACTGAAGCTTTCTTT.

This clonotype was observed at least ten times. The J gene is TRBJ2-2, the V gene TRBV5-1, with a tentative D call TRBD1 (6 bases). Trimming left V 3 bases short and J 7 bases short, with 10 bases between. From germline, CDR1 is SGHRS and CDR2 YFSETQ. The CDR3 contains 13 residues. CDR3 protein: CASSSAGDGELFF. In DNA form, the CDR3 reads TGCGCCAGCAGCTCGGCAGGGGACGGGGAGCTGTTTTTT.

This clonotype was seen only a few times. This chain links TRBV9 with TRBJ2-1, with a tentative D call TRBD1 (6 bases). This CDR3 spans 15 amino acids. The germline V gene has CDR1 SGDLS and CDR2 YYNGEE. Deletions cut 0 bases from V and 0 bases from J, with 7 bases between. The CDR3 reads CASSVGDISYNEQFF. In DNA, the CDR3 is TGTGCCAGCAGCGTAGGGGACATCTCCTACAATGAGCAGTTCTTC.

This clonotype was detected ten times or more. The chain couples TRBV12-3 or TRBV12-4 to TRBJ1-1; weak D call: TRBD1 (5 bases). This CDR3 is built from 13 residues. Trimming removed 4 bases from V and 8 bases from J, with 14 bases in between. The CDR3 loop is CASSWGGEMEAFF. The DNA of the CDR3 is TGTGCCAGCAGTTGGGGGGGAGAAATGGAAGCTTTCTTT.

V usage is TRBV12-3 or TRBV12-4 and J usage is TRBJ1-2; TRBD1 aligns across 7 bases. This CDR3 comprises 13 residues. With V trimmed by 6 bases and J by 4 bases, 5 bases remained unmatched. The CDR3 reads CASSEQGPYGYTF. The CDR3 DNA follows: TGTGCCAGCAGCGAACAGGGGCCCTATGGCTACACCTTC.

This clonotype was counted at least ten times. This chain connects TRBV7-2 to TRBJ2-5; possible D gene TRBD2, 6 bases. Looked up from germline, CDR1 is SGHTA and CDR2 is FQGNSA. The CDR3 length is 17 residues. Trimming shortened V by 1 base and J by 5 bases, and 20 bases separated the two germline ends. CDR3 residues: CASSLGWGSAAGETQYF. The DNA of the CDR3 is TGTGCCAGCAGCTTAGGTTGGGGCTCGGCGGCGGGGGAGACCCAGTACTTC.

CDR3 sequence: CASSLSGTSGRDEQFF. The CDR3 DNA reads TGTGCCAGCAGTTTATCGGGGACTAGCGGGAGGGATGAGCAGTTCTTC. The V gene is TRBV28, the J gene TRBJ2-1; 16 bases are shared with TRBD2. The germline gives CDR1 MDHEN, CDR2 SYDVKM. After removal of 1 base from V and 8 bases from J, the junction contained 2 bases not matched to a gene. The CDR3 sequence is 16 residues long.